Below, one T cell receptor (beta chain) is given with its context. This clone was counted only a few times. Its antigen is currently not known. From the germline J gene comes the end of the CDR3, since the read stops 3 residues before it. For sequencing input, CVID and control samples contributed equivalent amounts of genomic DNA. For every sample, a 60 bp segment covering the rearranged TCRbeta CDR3 region was amplified and then sequenced. The immunoSEQ assay, a bias-corrected multiplex PCR combined with high-throughput sequencing, was used to amplify TCRbeta. Per the source publication's procedure: Every unique nucleotide sequence counted as a clone and was annotated with V, D and J genes, copy number and frequency. Sequences were labeled productive if in frame, and non-productive if out of frame or containing stop codons. As previously described, Shannon's entropy was used to calculate clonality. The predicted amino acid sequences of productive clones were used to derive the mean CDR3 Kyte-Doolittle hydropathy. Scaled V gene usage was hierarchically clustered using Manhattan distance and complete linkage with the R hclust function. Sharing of clones by CDR3 amino acid sequence was evaluated by resampling 12 repertoires per group over 100 rounds. The repertoires were screened for some 70 published EBV-specific TCRbeta sequences and around 240 published CMV-specific TCRbeta sequences. After a couple of CVID samples that produced fewer than 10,000 sequences were dropped from the analysis, 42 CVID repertoires remained. Held by TCRdb, this immuneACCESS table contains in-frame sequences only and omits some clones. Under half of the omission traces to an unresolved V gene where checked; the cause of the rest is unknown. That table furnishes V, J and clone size, whereas the DNA furnished D and trimming. The table puts over 35,000 clones in this sample, none counted just once. The ten largest clones represent approximately 8.8% of the sample.

The germline V gene supplies CDR1 SNHLY and CDR2 FYNNEI. The CDR3 runs 16 amino acids, cysteine and phenylalanine included. Of the CDR3's DNA, 39 bases were read; they are in frame from base 1. For this chain, trimming is 6 bases at the V end and 3 bases at the J end, and the number of junction bases without a gene match is 11. Most CVID patients and most healthy controls were of Caucasian heritage. From each donor, roughly 5 to 9 ml of heparinized peripheral whole blood was collected. TCRbeta CDR3 repertoires were sequenced from genomic DNA of adults with common variable immune deficiency (CVID) and healthy adult controls. The control group was made up of roughly 22 healthy adult volunteers (around 10 male and around 12 female) whose ages ranged from about 20 to 66 years, with a mean age of approximately 34. Diluted blood was subjected to density centrifugation over Hypaque 1077 or Ficoll-Paque for isolation of peripheral blood mononuclear cells. Genomic DNA was extracted from unsorted mononuclear cells by Qiagen column purification or by a centrifugation-based method.

The source of the sample is a study of T cell clonality in common variable immunodeficiency (dated by TCRdb to 2013 to 2016). The paper's findings and limits, for the study overall: Even though DNA input was the same, control samples had an average of approximately 82,000 unique sequences each, compared with roughly 30,000 in CVID samples. CVID TCRbeta sequences were reported to have fewer deletions and N-nucleotide insertions and to lack highly modified clones with 13 or more V deletions. It was noted by the authors that sequencing of the repertoires of T cell subpopulations would be needed to clarify the cause of the increased clonality in CVID. Patient heterogeneity within the CVID cohort put limits on correlating repertoire features with clinical complications. Fewer TCRbeta clones were shared among CVID subjects than among healthy controls (p < 0.0001). TCRbeta clonality was higher in CVID subjects than in healthy controls (t-test p = 0.018), and the increase was most characteristic of about a third of subjects.

This TCR was sampled from a person between 18 and 69 years old in good health. The chain is made from TRBV2 and TRBJ2-3; 8 bases in the junction line up with TRBD2. The sequenced material came from peripheral blood mononuclear cells. The CDR3 reads CASRNLAGRWTDTQYF. The CDR3 bases that were read are TGTGCCAGCAGGAATCTAGCGGGTCGTTGGACAGATACG.